This is a list of T cell receptor beta chains from one sample in a study of blood T cell repertoires in COVID-19. Method: immunoSEQ multiplex PCR; TCRdb's copy keeps in-frame clones and lacks some. The sample has roughly 250,000 clones; about 93% are singletons. Sequenced input: PBMCs or T cells enriched from blood (not recorded which). These receptors originate from a woman aged 18-29 years who had recovered from COVID-19. Each CDR3 is given with its conserved first and last residue. Each record gives: D gene, clone size, V gene, J gene, CDR3 protein, CDR3 DNA. The D gene is left open where the match is weak. Rows give clone size only sometimes, using once, few, many, or a class for an expanded clone.

d_call: -; clone_size: -; v_call: TRBV28; j_call: TRBJ1-2; cdr3_aa: CASSLWRVRQGRADGYTF; cdr3_nt: TGTGCCAGCAGTTTATGGAGAGTGAGGCAGGGGAGGGCTGATGGCTACACCTTC
d_call: -; clone_size: -; v_call: TRBV21-1; j_call: TRBJ1-6; cdr3_aa: CASGEQGQRYNSPLHF; cdr3_nt: TGTGCCAGCGGAGAACAGGGGCAAAGGTATAATTCACCCCTCCACTTT
d_call: TRBD2; clone_size: -; v_call: TRBV11-3; j_call: TRBJ2-5; cdr3_aa: CASSLREGETQYF; cdr3_nt: TGTGCCAGCAGCCTGAGGGAGGGGGAGACCCAGTACTTC
d_call: TRBD2; clone_size: -; v_call: TRBV4-1; j_call: TRBJ2-7; cdr3_aa: CASSQWTSGSYEQYF; cdr3_nt: TGCGCCAGCAGCCAATGGACTAGCGGGAGCTACGAGCAGTACTTC
d_call: -; clone_size: -; v_call: TRBV7-9; j_call: TRBJ1-1; cdr3_aa: CASSLGDSPKGAFF; cdr3_nt: TGTGCCAGCAGCTTAGGGGACTCCCCGAAGGGAGCTTTCTTT
d_call: TRBD1; clone_size: -; v_call: TRBV29-1; j_call: TRBJ1-2; cdr3_aa: CSVESVGQGGYGF; cdr3_nt: TGCAGCGTTGAAAGCGTCGGACAGGGAGGTTACGGCTTC
d_call: TRBD1; clone_size: -; v_call: TRBV6-5; j_call: TRBJ2-7; cdr3_aa: CASTLQGARYEQYF; cdr3_nt: TGTGCCAGCACCCTACAGGGGGCGCGGTACGAGCAGTACTTC
d_call: -; clone_size: -; v_call: TRBV7-2; j_call: TRBJ2-7; cdr3_aa: CASSLAFGSNYEQYF; cdr3_nt: TGTGCCAGCAGCTTAGCGTTTGGCAGTAACTACGAGCAGTACTTC
d_call: TRBD1; clone_size: -; v_call: TRBV19; j_call: TRBJ1-2; cdr3_aa: CASRRGQGRAEWGSYTF; cdr3_nt: TGTGCCAGTAGAAGGGGACAGGGGCGTGCGGAGTGGGGGAGCTACACCTTC
d_call: -; clone_size: -; v_call: TRBV6-5; j_call: TRBJ1-4; cdr3_aa: CASGNSWRLFF; cdr3_nt: TGTGCCAGCGGGAATTCTTGGAGGCTGTTTTTT
d_call: -; clone_size: -; v_call: TRBV3-1/TRBV3-2; j_call: TRBJ2-7; cdr3_aa: CASSQDGNEQYF; cdr3_nt: TGTGCCAGCAGCCAAGATGGCAACGAGCAGTACTTC
d_call: -; clone_size: -; v_call: TRBV18; j_call: TRBJ1-3; cdr3_aa: CASSPFTLSENTIYF; cdr3_nt: TGTGCCAGCTCACCGTTCACCCTTTCGGAGAACACCATATATTTT
d_call: TRBD1; clone_size: -; v_call: TRBV10-3; j_call: TRBJ2-3; cdr3_aa: CAISEPDRGNTQYF; cdr3_nt: TGTGCCATCAGTGAGCCGGACAGGGGGAATACGCAGTATTTT
d_call: -; clone_size: -; v_call: TRBV5-1; j_call: TRBJ1-4; cdr3_aa: CASSLGPNEKLFF; cdr3_nt: TGCGCCAGCAGCTTGGGGCCTAATGAAAAACTGTTTTTT
d_call: TRBD2; clone_size: -; v_call: TRBV19; j_call: TRBJ2-5; cdr3_aa: CASRAKTAGEVTQYF; cdr3_nt: TGTGCCAGTAGAGCCAAAACGGCGGGGGAAGTAACCCAGTACTTC
d_call: -; clone_size: -; v_call: TRBV4-1; j_call: TRBJ1-1; cdr3_aa: CASSQTRGGAFF; cdr3_nt: TGCGCCAGCAGCCAAACCAGGGGCGGAGCTTTCTTT
d_call: -; clone_size: -; v_call: TRBV7-3; j_call: TRBJ1-1; cdr3_aa: CASSLQARAEAFF; cdr3_nt: TGTGCCAGCAGCTTACAAGCTCGTGCTGAAGCTTTCTTT
d_call: TRBD1; clone_size: -; v_call: TRBV29-1; j_call: TRBJ2-3; cdr3_aa: CSARDRASTDTQYF; cdr3_nt: TGCAGCGCCAGGGACAGGGCAAGTACAGATACGCAGTATTTT
d_call: TRBD2; clone_size: -; v_call: TRBV29-1; j_call: TRBJ2-7; cdr3_aa: CSVDSEGVSGGYEQYF; cdr3_nt: TGCAGCGTTGATAGTGAGGGTGTTAGCGGGGGCTACGAGCAGTACTTC
d_call: -; clone_size: -; v_call: TRBV7-3; j_call: TRBJ2-1; cdr3_aa: CASSLTGDEQFF; cdr3_nt: TGTGCCAGCAGCTTAACCGGGGATGAGCAGTTCTTC
d_call: -; clone_size: -; v_call: TRBV15; j_call: TRBJ1-3; cdr3_aa: CATGGLYGNTIYF; cdr3_nt: TGTGCCACCGGCGGGTTGTACGGAAACACCATATATTTT
d_call: -; clone_size: -; v_call: TRBV7-9; j_call: TRBJ2-7; cdr3_aa: CASSLELREQYF; cdr3_nt: TGTGCCAGCAGCTTAGAACTGAGGGAGCAGTACTTC
d_call: TRBD2; clone_size: once; v_call: TRBV10-1; j_call: TRBJ2-1; cdr3_aa: CASSESSGSSYNEQFF; cdr3_nt: TGCGCCAGCAGTGAGTCCAGCGGGAGCTCCTACAATGAGCAGTTCTTC
d_call: TRBD1; clone_size: few; v_call: TRBV13; j_call: TRBJ1-4; cdr3_aa: CASRTGAEKLFF; cdr3_nt: TGTGCCAGCCGGACAGGGGCCGAAAAACTGTTTTTT
d_call: TRBD1; clone_size: -; v_call: TRBV9; j_call: TRBJ2-3; cdr3_aa: CASSARVGTGGPDTQYF; cdr3_nt: TGTGCCAGCAGCGCTCGCGTCGGGACAGGGGGGCCAGATACGCAGTATTTT
d_call: TRBD2; clone_size: few; v_call: TRBV3-1/TRBV3-2; j_call: TRBJ2-3; cdr3_aa: CASSFSAGVTTDTQYF; cdr3_nt: TGTGCCAGCAGCTTCTCAGCGGGGGTGACCACAGATACGCAGTATTTT
d_call: -; clone_size: -; v_call: TRBV24-1; j_call: TRBJ2-1; cdr3_aa: CATSGPGQPNEQFF; cdr3_nt: TGTGCCACCAGTGGTCCTGGACAGCCCAATGAGCAGTTCTTC
d_call: TRBD1; clone_size: -; v_call: TRBV6-1; j_call: TRBJ1-5; cdr3_aa: CASSEDPGGRLSNQPQHF; cdr3_nt: TGTGCCAGCAGTGAAGATCCAGGGGGGCGGCTAAGCAATCAGCCCCAGCATTTT
d_call: TRBD1; clone_size: -; v_call: TRBV12-3/TRBV12-4; j_call: TRBJ1-2; cdr3_aa: CASSYRDRDGYTF; cdr3_nt: TGTGCCAGCAGTTACCGGGACAGGGATGGCTACACCTTC
d_call: -; clone_size: -; v_call: TRBV11-2; j_call: TRBJ1-4; cdr3_aa: CASSLGGPNEKLFF; cdr3_nt: TGTGCCAGCAGCTTAGGGGGGCCAAATGAAAAACTGTTTTTT
d_call: -; clone_size: -; v_call: TRBV7-9; j_call: TRBJ1-1; cdr3_aa: CASSLRQTEAFF; cdr3_nt: TGTGCCAGCAGCCTGAGACAGACTGAAGCTTTCTTT
d_call: TRBD1; clone_size: -; v_call: TRBV28; j_call: TRBJ1-5; cdr3_aa: CASRTGGVGQPQHF; cdr3_nt: TGTGCCAGCAGAACAGGGGGGGTCGGTCAGCCCCAGCATTTT
d_call: TRBD2; clone_size: -; v_call: TRBV7-7; j_call: TRBJ2-2; cdr3_aa: CASSLVAGDNTGELFF; cdr3_nt: TGTGCTAGCAGCTTAGTAGCGGGAGACAACACCGGGGAGCTGTTTTTT